The 10 T cell receptor beta chains below were found in one sample sequenced in a study of long-term antiretroviral therapy in people with HIV. Sequencing used immunoSEQ v3.0 at survey level. The method was immunoSEQ multiplex PCR; TCRdb's version includes in-frame clones alone and lacks a portion of them. Here the sample spans 25,000 to 30,000 clones, under 90% being singletons. Sequencing used unsorted PBMCs, obtained 4.7 to 5 years after starting antiretroviral therapy. All receptors derive from a middle-aged man with HIV.

This rearrangement joins TRBV6-1 to TRBJ2-7; 12 bases are a match to TRBD1. V was clipped by 1 base and J by 6 bases; unmatched bases: 7. CDR1 is MNHNS and CDR2 is SASEGT in the germline V gene. The CDR3 is 16 residues long. The CDR3 loop is CASSEVGQGATGEQYF. CDR3 DNA sequence: TGTGCCAGCAGTGAAGTGGGACAGGGGGCGACCGGCGAGCAGTACTTC.

In DNA, the CDR3 is TGTGCCAGCAGCTCCCAAGGTAGCGGATACAATGAGCAGTTCTTC. This gives the protein CASSSQGSGYNEQFF. The rearrangement uses TRBV9 and TRBJ2-1; a possible D gene is TRBD2 (6 bases). Trimming pared 4 bases from V and 4 bases from J, leaving 15 bases between. From germline, CDR1 is SGDLS and CDR2 YYNGEE. The CDR3 extends over 15 amino acids.

CDR3 bases: TGTGCCAGCGCTCTAGATACCTACGAGCAGTACTTC. Translating gives CASALDTYEQYF. The V gene is TRBV2, the J gene TRBJ2-7; D is undetermined. This CDR3 spans 12 amino acids. V lost 8 bases to trimming and J lost 2 bases, with 10 bases between them. CDR1 is SNHLY, CDR2 FYNNEI, per germline.

The chain links TRBV14 to TRBJ1-4; a possible D gene is TRBD1 (5 bases). The CDR3 loop spans 15 amino acids. CDR1 and CDR2 from the germline V gene are SGHDN and FVKESK. Trimming pared 2 bases from V and 4 bases from J, leaving 11 bases between. CDR3 loop: CASSQPGTGNEKLFF. DNA for the CDR3: TGTGCCAGCAGCCAACCTGGGACGGGTAATGAAAAACTGTTTTTT.

This chain links TRBV5-1 with TRBJ2-7; D is unclear. V lost 3 bases and J 4 bases, leaving 8 bases between the germline ends. The CDR3 has 12 residues. Germline V gene data show CDR1 as SGHRS and CDR2 as YFSETQ. The CDR3 reads CASSSTAYEQYF. The CDR3 DNA follows: TGCGCCAGCAGCTCCACAGCATACGAGCAGTACTTC.

This clone is categorized as medium-sized (0.01 to 0.1%). V gene TRBV28 combines with J gene TRBJ2-1; weak D call: TRBD1 (5 bases). The germline gives CDR1 MDHEN, CDR2 SYDVKM. The CDR3 covers 13 residues. Deletions cut 2 bases from V and 8 bases from J, with 10 bases between. The CDR3 region is CASSLGAKDEQFF. In DNA, the CDR3 is TGTGCCAGCAGTTTAGGGGCGAAAGATGAGCAGTTCTTC.

The chain links TRBV5-5 to TRBJ1-4; D remains ambiguous. Trimming removed 0 bases from V and 4 bases from J, with 4 bases in between. The CDR3 totals 13 residues. Germline lookup yields CDR1 SGHKS and CDR2 YYEKEE (reference sequence). The CDR3 spells CASSLGVNEKLFF. The CDR3 DNA follows: TGTGCCAGCAGCTTGGGGGTTAATGAAAAACTGTTTTTT.

The V gene is TRBV5-1, the J gene TRBJ2-1; 10 nucleotides align to TRBD2. The trim removed 0 bases at V and 3 bases at J, leaving 3 bases unmatched. The germline V gene has CDR1 SGHRS and CDR2 YFSETQ. The CDR3 has 16 amino acids. CDR3 bases: TGCGCCAGCAGCTTGGGACAGCGGGGGGGCTACAATGAGCAGTTCTTC. It is translated as CASSLGQRGGYNEQFF.

This rearrangement joins TRBV5-5 to TRBJ1-5; possible D gene TRBD1, 5 bases. The germline V gene encodes CDR1 SGHKS and CDR2 YYEKEE (reference sequence). Trimming took off 4 bases at V and 3 bases at J, with 11 bases between the two ends. The CDR3 is 14 amino acids. The CDR3 sequence is CASSGRVNNQPQHF. The CDR3, as DNA: TGTGCCAGCAGCGGCAGGGTGAACAATCAGCCCCAGCATTTT.

The chain employs TRBV6-5 and TRBJ2-2; D is uncertain. The V end was cut by 11 bases, the J end by 7 bases, with 8 bases between. Looked up from germline, CDR1 is MNHEY and CDR2 is SVGAGI. The CDR3 loop spans 10 amino acids. CDR3 coding DNA: TGTGCCGACCTTGGCGGGGAGCTGTTTTTT. The encoded protein is CADLGGELFF.